This entry lists 3 T cell receptor beta chains sequenced from one sample in a study of PD-L1 blockade in urothelial cancer. Repertoires were generated with immunoSEQ multiplex PCR, while TCRdb's copy carries only in-frame clones and drops some. This sample has over 100,000 clones, with 75% to 95% found just once. Indicated time point: peripheral blood 6 weeks after treatment start. Sequenced here: PBMCs, sampled around atezolizumab (anti-PD-L1) treatment. The origin of the receptors is a man in his 60s with urothelial cancer.

CDR3 DNA: TGCAGCGGCGGCGACAGGTTAGGGGGAACTGAAGCTTTCTTT. Residues: CSGGDRLGGTEAFF. V gene TRBV29-1 combines with J gene TRBJ1-1; D may be TRBD1 (6 bases). Germline lookup yields CDR1 SQVTM and CDR2 ANQGSEA. The CDR3 contains 14 residues. Trimming pared 7 bases from V and 5 bases from J, leaving 20 bases between.

The rearrangement links TRBV5-6 to TRBJ2-1, with 7 bases lining up with TRBD1. CDR1 and CDR2 from the germline V gene are SGHDT and YYEEEE. Germline trimming cut 2 bases from V and 5 bases from J; bases unmatched to any gene: 13. The CDR3 runs to 17 residues. CDR3 region: CASSFLLVGQDNNEQFF. The CDR3 bases are TGTGCCAGCAGCTTCTTACTTGTTGGACAGGACAACAATGAGCAGTTCTTC.

The chain has TRBV30 and TRBJ1-1, with a possible D match to TRBD1 (5 bases). Trimming cost V 3 bases and J 8 bases, with 13 bases left between them. The germline gives CDR1 GTSNPN, CDR2 SVGIG (reference sequence). This CDR3 comprises 12 residues. The CDR3 protein is CAWSLRAPEAFF. In DNA form, the CDR3 reads TGTGCCTGGAGCCTCAGGGCCCCCGAAGCTTTCTTT.